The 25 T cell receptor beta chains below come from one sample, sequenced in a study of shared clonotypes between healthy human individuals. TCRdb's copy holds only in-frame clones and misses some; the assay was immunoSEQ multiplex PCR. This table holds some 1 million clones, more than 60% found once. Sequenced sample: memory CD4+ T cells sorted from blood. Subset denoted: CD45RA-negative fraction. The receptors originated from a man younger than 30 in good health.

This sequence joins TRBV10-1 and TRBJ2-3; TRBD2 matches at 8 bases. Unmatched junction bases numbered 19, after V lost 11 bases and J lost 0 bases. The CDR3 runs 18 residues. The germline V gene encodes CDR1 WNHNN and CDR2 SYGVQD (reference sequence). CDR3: CAFRSLAPGGSSTDTQYF. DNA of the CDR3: TGCGCCTTCCGTTCCCTGGCCCCGGGGGGGTCTAGCACAGATACGCAGTATTTT.

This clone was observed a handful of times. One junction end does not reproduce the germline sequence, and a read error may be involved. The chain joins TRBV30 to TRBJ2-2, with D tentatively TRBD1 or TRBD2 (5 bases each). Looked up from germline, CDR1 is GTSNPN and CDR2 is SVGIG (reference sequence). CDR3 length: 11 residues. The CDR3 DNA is TGTGCCTGGAGTGACAGGTGGGGAGCTGTTTTT. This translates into CAWSDRWGAVF.

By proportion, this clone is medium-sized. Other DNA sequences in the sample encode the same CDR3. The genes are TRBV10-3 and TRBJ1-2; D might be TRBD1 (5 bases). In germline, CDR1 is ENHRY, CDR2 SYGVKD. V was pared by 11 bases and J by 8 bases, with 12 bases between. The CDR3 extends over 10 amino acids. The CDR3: CASQGDGYTF. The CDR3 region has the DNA TGTGCCTCGCAGGGTGACGGCTACACCTTC.

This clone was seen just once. CDR3 sequence (DNA): TGCGCCAGCAGCTTGCCAGGGGGCTGGACTGAAGCTTTCTTT. This translates into CASSLPGGWTEAFF. This chain links TRBV5-1 with TRBJ1-1; the match to TRBD1 covers 8 bases. Trimming removed 1 base from V and 5 bases from J; junction bases left unmatched: 4. CDR3 length equals 14 residues. Germline assignment: CDR1 SGHRS and CDR2 YFSETQ.

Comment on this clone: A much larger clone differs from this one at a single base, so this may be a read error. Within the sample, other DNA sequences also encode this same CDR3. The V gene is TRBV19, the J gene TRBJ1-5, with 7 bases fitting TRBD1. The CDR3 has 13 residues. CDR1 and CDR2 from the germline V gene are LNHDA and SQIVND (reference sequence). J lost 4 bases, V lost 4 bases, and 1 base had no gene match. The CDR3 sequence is CASSRDRNQPQHF. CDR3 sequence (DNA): TGTGCCAGTAGTAGGGACAGAAATCAGCCCCAGCATTTT.

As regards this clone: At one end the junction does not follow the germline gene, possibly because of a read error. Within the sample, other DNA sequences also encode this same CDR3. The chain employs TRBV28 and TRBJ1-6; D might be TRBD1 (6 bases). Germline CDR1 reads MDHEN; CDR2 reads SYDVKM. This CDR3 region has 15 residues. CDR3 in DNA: TGTGCCAGCAGAAAGGACAGACAGTATAATTCACCTCTCCACTTT. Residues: CASRKDRQYNSPLHF.

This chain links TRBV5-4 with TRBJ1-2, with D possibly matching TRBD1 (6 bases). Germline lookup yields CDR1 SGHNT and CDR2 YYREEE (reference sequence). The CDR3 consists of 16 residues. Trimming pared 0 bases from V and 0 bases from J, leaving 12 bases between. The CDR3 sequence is CASSLELGTTNYGYTF. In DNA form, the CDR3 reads TGTGCCAGCAGCTTGGAATTAGGGACAACTAACTATGGCTACACCTTC.

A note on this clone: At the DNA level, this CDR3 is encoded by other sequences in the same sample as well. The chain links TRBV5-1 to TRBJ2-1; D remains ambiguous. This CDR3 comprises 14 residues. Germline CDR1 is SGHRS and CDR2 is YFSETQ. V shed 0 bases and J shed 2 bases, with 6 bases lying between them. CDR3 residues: CASSLGQAYNEQFF. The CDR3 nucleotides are TGCGCCAGCAGCTTGGGCCAGGCCTACAATGAGCAGTTCTTC.

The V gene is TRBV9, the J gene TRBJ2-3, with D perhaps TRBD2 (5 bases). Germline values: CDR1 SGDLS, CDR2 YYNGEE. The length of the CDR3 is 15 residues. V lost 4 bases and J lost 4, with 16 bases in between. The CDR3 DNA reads TGTGCCAGCAGCAAAGGCCCCCTTAGCGCAGATACGCAGTATTTT. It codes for CASSKGPLSADTQYF.

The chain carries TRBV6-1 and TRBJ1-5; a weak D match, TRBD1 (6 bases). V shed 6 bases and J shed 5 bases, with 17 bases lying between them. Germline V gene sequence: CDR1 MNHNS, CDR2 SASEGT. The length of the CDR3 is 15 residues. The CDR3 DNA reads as TGTGCCAGCAGCACAGGGCCCAGGGATTATCAGCCCCAGCATTTT. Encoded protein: CASSTGPRDYQPQHF.

DNA for the CDR3: TGTGCCAGCAGCGTAGACCCGGGAAATGAGCAGTTCTTC. Its translation: CASSVDPGNEQFF. The chain couples TRBV9 to TRBJ2-1, with D maybe TRBD2 (5 bases). Germline V lookup: CDR1 SGDLS, CDR2 YYNGEE. The CDR3 runs to 13 residues. V dropped 0 bases and J dropped 7 bases, with 8 bases sitting between them.

The CDR3 here is CASTKSQGTSYEQYF. In DNA form, the CDR3 reads TGTGCCAGCACCAAATCCCAGGGGACTTCTTACGAGCAGTACTTC. This chain connects TRBV5-4 to TRBJ2-7; either TRBD1 or TRBD2 may fit D (6 bases each). This CDR3 is built from 15 residues. Trimming left V 6 bases short and J 4 bases short, with 20 bases between. Germline V gives CDR1 SGHNT, CDR2 YYREEE (reference sequence). Full variable domain (rest looked up from reference TRBV5-4 and TRBJ2-7): ETGVTQSPTHLIKTRGQQVTLRCSSQSGHNTVSWYQQALGQGPQFIFQYYREEENGRGNFPPRFSGLQFPNYSSELNVNALELDDSALYLCASTKSQGTSYEQYFGPGTRLTVT.

CDR3 sequence: CASSSRTGRNEQFF. CDR3 DNA: TGTGCCAGCAGTTCCCGGACAGGGCGGAATGAGCAGTTCTTC. This sequence joins TRBV6-5 and TRBJ2-1, with 8 bases aligning to TRBD1. CDR3 length: 14 amino acids. CDR1 MNHEY and CDR2 SVGAGI come from the germline V gene. J was trimmed by 7 bases and V by 4 bases; bases with no gene match: 6.

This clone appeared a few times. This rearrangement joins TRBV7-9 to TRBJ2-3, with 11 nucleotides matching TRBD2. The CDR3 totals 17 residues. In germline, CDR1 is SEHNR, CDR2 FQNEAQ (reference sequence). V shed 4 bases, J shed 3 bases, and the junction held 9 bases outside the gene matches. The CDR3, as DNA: TGTGCCAGCAGCTCAGGCCTAGCGGGGGGATCTACAGATACGCAGTATTTT. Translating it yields CASSSGLAGGSTDTQYF. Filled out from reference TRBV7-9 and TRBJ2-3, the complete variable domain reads DTGVSQNPRHKITKRGQNVTFRCDPISEHNRLYWYRQTLGQGPEFLTYFQNEAQLEKSRLLSDRFSAERPKGSFSTLEIQRTEQGDSAMYLCASSSGLAGGSTDTQYFGPGTRLTVL.

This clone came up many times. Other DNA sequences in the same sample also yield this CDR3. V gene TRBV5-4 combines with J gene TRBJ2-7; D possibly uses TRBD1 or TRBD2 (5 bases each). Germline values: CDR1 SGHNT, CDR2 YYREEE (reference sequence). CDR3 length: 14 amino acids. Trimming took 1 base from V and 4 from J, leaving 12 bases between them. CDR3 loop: CASSLRSGGYEQYF. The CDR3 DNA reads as TGTGCCAGCAGCTTGCGAAGTGGGGGATACGAGCAGTACTTC. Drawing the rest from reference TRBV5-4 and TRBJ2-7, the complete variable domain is ETGVTQSPTHLIKTRGQQVTLRCSSQSGHNTVSWYQQALGQGPQFIFQYYREEENGRGNFPPRFSGLQFPNYSSELNVNALELDDSALYLCASSLRSGGYEQYFGPGTRLTVT.

CDR3 region: CASSLAIGTGTYEQYF. The CDR3 region has the DNA TGCGCCAGCAGCTTGGCCATAGGGACAGGGACCTACGAGCAGTACTTC. The V call is TRBV5-1, the J call TRBJ2-7; the match to TRBD1 covers 9 bases. V dropped 0 bases and J dropped 2; count of bases not matched to a gene: 6. The CDR3 sequence is 16 residues long. Germline CDR1 reads SGHRS; CDR2 reads YFSETQ.

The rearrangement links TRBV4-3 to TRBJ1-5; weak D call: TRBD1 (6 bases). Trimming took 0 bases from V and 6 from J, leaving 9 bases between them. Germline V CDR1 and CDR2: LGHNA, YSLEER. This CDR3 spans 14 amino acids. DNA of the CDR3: TGCGCCAGCAGCCAAGAGGGAGGGGGTCAGCCCCAGCATTTT. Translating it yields CASSQEGGGQPQHF.

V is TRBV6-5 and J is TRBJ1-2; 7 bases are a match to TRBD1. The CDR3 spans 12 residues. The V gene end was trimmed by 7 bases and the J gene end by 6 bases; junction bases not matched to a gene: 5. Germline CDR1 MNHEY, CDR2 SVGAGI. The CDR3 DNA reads TGTGCCAGCACCTACAGGGGAAATGGCTACACCTTC. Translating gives CASTYRGNGYTF.

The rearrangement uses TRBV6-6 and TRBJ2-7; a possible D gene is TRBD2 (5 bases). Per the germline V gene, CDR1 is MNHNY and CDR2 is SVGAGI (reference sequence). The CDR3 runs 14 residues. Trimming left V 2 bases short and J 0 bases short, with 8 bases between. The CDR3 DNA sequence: TGTGCCAGCAGTTACGGGAGCCTCTCCTACGAGCAGTACTTC. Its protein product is CASSYGSLSYEQYF.

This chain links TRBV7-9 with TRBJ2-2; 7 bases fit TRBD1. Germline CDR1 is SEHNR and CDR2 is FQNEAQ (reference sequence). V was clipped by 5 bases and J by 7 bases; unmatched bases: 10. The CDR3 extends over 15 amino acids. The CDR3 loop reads CASSPSGRGNGELFF. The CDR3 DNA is TGTGCCAGCAGCCCGTCGGGCAGGGGGAACGGGGAGCTGTTTTTT.

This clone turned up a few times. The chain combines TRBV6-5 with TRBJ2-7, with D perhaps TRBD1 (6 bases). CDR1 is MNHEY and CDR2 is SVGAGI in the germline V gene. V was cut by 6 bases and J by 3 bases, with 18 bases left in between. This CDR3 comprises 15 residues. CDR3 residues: CASSRSRDTYYEQYF. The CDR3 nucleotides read TGTGCCAGCAGCCGCAGCCGGGACACCTACTACGAGCAGTACTTC.

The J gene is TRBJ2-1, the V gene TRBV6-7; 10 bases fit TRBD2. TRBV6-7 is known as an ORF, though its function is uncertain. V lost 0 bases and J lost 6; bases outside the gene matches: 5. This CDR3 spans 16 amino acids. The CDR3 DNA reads TGTGCCAGCAGTTACTCGAAGGCTAGCGGGAGCAATGAGCAGTTCTTC. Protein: CASSYSKASGSNEQFF.

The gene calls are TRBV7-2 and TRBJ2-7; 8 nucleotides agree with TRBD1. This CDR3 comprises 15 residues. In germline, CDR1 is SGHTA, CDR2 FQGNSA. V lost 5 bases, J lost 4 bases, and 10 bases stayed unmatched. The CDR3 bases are TGTGCCAGCAGCCAGAGGGCAGGGGGCTGGTACGAGCAGTACTTC. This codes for CASSQRAGGWYEQYF.

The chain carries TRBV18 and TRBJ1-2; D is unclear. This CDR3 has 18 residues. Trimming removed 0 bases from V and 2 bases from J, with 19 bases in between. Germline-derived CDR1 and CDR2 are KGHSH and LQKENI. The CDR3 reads CASSPPASTRPVNYGYTF. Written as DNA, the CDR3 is TGTGCCAGCTCACCACCGGCCTCCACACGGCCAGTCAACTATGGCTACACCTTC.

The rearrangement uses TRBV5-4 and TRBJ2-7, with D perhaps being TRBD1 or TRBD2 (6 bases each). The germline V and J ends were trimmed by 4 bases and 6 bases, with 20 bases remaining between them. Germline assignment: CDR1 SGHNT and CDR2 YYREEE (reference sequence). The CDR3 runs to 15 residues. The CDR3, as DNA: TGTGCCAGCAGCGCCGACAGGCAGTCGGGGGTCGAGCAGTACTTC. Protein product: CASSADRQSGVEQYF.